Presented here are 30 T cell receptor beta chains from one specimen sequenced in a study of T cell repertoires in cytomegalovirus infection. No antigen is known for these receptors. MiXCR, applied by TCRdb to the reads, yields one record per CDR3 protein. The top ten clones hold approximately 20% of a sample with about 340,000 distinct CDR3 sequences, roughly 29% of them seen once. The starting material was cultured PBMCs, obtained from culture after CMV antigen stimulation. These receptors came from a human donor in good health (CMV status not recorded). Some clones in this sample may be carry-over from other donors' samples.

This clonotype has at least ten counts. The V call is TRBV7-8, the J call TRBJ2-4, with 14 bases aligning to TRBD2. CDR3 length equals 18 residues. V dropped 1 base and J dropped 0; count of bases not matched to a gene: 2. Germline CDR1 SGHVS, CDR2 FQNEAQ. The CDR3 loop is CASSLGTSGRIAKNIQYF. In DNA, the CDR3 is TGTGCCAGCAGCTTAGGGACTAGCGGGAGGATAGCCAAAAACATTCAGTACTTC.

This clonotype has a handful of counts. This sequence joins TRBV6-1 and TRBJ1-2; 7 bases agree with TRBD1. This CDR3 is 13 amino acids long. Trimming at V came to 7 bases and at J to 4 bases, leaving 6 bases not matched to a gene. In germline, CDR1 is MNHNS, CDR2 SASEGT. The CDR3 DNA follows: TGTGCCAGCATTCAGGGGGACAGCTATGGCTACACCTTC. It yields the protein CASIQGDSYGYTF.

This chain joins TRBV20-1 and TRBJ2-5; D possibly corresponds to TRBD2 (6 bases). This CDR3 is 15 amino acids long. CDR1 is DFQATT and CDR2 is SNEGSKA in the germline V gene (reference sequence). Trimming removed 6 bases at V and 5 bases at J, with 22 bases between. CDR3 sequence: CSATNKGLGRETQYF. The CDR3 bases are TGCAGTGCAACAAACAAAGGGCTGGGGAGGGAGACCCAGTACTTC.

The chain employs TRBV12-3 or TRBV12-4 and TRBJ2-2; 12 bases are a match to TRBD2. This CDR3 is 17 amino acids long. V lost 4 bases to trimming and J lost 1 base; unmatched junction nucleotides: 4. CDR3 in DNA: TGTGCCAGCAGTTCACTAGCGGGAGGAGGGAACACCGGGGAGCTGTTTTTT. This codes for CASSSLAGGGNTGELFF.

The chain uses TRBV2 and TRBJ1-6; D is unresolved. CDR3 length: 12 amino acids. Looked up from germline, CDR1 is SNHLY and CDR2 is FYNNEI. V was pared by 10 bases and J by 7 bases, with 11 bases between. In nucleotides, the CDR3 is TGTGCCACTAAAACAGAGAATTCACCCCTCCACTTT. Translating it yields CATKTENSPLHF.

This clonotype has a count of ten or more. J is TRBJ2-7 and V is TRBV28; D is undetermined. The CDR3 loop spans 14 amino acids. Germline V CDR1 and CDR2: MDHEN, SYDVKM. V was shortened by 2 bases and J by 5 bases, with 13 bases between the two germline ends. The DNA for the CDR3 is TGTGCCAGCAGTTTAGAGCCTGGGTCTAACGAGCAGTACTTC. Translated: CASSLEPGSNEQYF.

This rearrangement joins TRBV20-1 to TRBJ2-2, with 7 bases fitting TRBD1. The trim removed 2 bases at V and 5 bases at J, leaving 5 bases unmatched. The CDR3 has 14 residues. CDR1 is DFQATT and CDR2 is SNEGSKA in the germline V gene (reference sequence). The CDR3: CSARKGQQTGELFF. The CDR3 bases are TGCAGTGCTAGAAAGGGACAGCAAACCGGGGAGCTGTTTTTT.

CDR3 nucleotide sequence: TGTGCCAGCAGTGTCCCGGGACAGAATGAAAAACTGTTTTTT. Residues: CASSVPGQNEKLFF. The V gene is TRBV12-3 or TRBV12-4, the J gene TRBJ1-4; 7 bases are shared with TRBD1. V was pared by 5 bases and J by 5 bases, with 5 bases of the junction left unmatched. This CDR3 has 14 amino acids.

The CDR3 loop is CAISEFQGDNQPQHF. In DNA, the CDR3 is TGTGCCATCAGTGAATTTCAGGGGGACAATCAGCCCCAGCATTTT. The J gene is TRBJ1-5, the V gene TRBV10-3, with TRBD1 identical over 7 bases. CDR1 and CDR2 (germline): ENHRY, SYGVKD. V lost 3 bases and J lost 3; bases outside the gene matches: 5. CDR3 length equals 15 residues.

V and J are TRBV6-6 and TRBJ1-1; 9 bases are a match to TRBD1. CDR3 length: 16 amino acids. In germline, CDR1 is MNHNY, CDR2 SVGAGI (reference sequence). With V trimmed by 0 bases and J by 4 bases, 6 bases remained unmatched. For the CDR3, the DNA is TGTGCCAGCAGTTACTCTACAGGGGGCTCGAGCACTGAAGCTTTCTTT. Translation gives CASSYSTGGSSTEAFF.

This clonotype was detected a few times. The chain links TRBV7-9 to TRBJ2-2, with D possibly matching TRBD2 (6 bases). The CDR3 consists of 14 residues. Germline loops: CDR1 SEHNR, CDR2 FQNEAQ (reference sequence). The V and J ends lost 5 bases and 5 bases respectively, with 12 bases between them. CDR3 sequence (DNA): TGTGCCAGCAGCCATAGTCGGGAGACCGGGGAGCTGTTTTTT. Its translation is CASSHSRETGELFF.

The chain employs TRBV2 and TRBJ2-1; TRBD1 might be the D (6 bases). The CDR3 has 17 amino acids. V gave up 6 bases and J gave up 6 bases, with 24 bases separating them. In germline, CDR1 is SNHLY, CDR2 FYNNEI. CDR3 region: CASSERGQSYNFNEQFF. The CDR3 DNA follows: TGTGCCAGCAGCGAAAGAGGACAGTCCTACAACTTCAATGAGCAGTTCTTC.

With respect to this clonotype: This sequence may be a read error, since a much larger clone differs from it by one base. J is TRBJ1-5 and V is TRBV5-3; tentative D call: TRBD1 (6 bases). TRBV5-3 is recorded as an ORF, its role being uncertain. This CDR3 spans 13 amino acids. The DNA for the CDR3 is TGTGCCAGCAGCTTCCAGGGGAGTCAGCCCCAGCATTTT. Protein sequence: CASSFQGSQPQHF.

The CDR3 protein is CASSYSGTDNSPLHF. The DNA for the CDR3 is TGTGCCAGCAGTTACTCCGGGACAGATAATTCACCCCTCCACTTT. The chain links TRBV6-2 or TRBV6-3 to TRBJ1-6; 7 positions match TRBD1. CDR3 length: 15 amino acids. Germline-derived CDR1 and CDR2 are MNHEY and SVGEGT. V lost 0 bases, J lost 5 bases, and 1 base stayed unmatched.

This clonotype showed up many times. The CDR3 reads CASSLARGLANEQFF. For the CDR3, the DNA is TGTGCCAGCAGCTTAGCTCGAGGACTAGCGAACGAGCAGTTCTTC. V usage is TRBV7-8 and J usage is TRBJ2-1; TRBD2 matches 9 bases. With V trimmed by 0 bases and J by 10 bases, 7 bases remained unmatched. Germline V gene data show CDR1 as SGHVS and CDR2 as FQNEAQ. There are 15 residues in the CDR3.

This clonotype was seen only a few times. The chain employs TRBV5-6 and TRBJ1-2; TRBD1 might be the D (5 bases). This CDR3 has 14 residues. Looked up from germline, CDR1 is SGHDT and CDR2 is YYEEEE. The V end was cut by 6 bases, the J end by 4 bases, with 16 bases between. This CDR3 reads CASILRGIGYGYTF. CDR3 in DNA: TGTGCCAGCATCCTACGGGGCATCGGCTATGGCTACACCTTC.

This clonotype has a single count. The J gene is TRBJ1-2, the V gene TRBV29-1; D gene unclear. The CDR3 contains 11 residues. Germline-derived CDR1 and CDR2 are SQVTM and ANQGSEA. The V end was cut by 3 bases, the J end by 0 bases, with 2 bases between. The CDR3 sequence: CSVEANYGYTF. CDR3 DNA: TGCAGCGTTGAGGCTAACTATGGCTACACCTTC. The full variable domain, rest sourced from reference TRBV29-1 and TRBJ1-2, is SAVISQKPSRDICQRGTSLTIQCQVDSQVTMMFWYRQQPGQSLTLIATANQGSEATYESGFVIDKFPISRPNLTFSTLTVSNMSPEDSSIYLCSVEANYGYTFGSGTRLTVV.

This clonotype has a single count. The CDR3 coding sequence is TGTGCCAGCAGCCGTAGTGAGTTCACTGAAGCTTTCTTT. Encoded protein: CASSRSEFTEAFF. The chain links TRBV7-9 to TRBJ1-1; D uncertain. The CDR3 length is 13 residues. Between the trimmed V and J ends, which lost 5 bases and 4 bases, there was a span of 11 bases. The germline gives CDR1 SEHNR, CDR2 FQNEAQ (reference sequence).

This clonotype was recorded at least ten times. In DNA form, the CDR3 reads TGTGCCAGCAGCCCCCGGACAGGGGGGCCCGAGCAGTACTTC. Its translation is CASSPRTGGPEQYF. The V and J genes are TRBV7-6 and TRBJ2-7, with 10 bases matching TRBD1. Germline lookup yields CDR1 SGHVS and CDR2 FNYEAQ. The J segment lost 6 bases and the V segment lost 5 bases, leaving 7 bases of the junction unmatched. The CDR3 extends over 14 amino acids.

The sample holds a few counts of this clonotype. CDR3 protein: CSVEEYSGGETQYF. The CDR3 coding sequence is TGCAGCGTTGAAGAATATAGCGGGGGTGAGACCCAGTACTTC. This chain joins TRBV29-1 and TRBJ2-5; the match to TRBD2 covers 9 bases. CDR3 length equals 14 residues. V lost 0 bases to trimming and J lost 5 bases; unmatched junction nucleotides: 4. Germline CDR1 reads SQVTM; CDR2 reads ANQGSEA.

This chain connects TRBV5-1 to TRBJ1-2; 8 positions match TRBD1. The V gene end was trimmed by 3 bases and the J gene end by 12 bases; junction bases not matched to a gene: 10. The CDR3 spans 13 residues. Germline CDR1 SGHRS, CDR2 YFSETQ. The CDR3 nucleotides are TGCGCCAGCAGCTCGGAGGACAGGGCTTCCGACACCTTC. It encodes CASSSEDRASDTF.

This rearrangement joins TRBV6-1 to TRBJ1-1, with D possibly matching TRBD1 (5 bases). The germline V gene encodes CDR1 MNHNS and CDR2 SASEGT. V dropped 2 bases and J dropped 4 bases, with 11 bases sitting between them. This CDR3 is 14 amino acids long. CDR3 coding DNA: TGTGCCAGCAGTGAATCGGGGGGGATCACTGAAGCTTTCTTT. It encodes CASSESGGITEAFF.

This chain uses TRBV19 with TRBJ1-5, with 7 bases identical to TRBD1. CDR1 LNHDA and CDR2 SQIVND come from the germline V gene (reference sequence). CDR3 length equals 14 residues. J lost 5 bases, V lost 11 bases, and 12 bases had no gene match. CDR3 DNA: TGTGCCGTTTCAGGGGGGGGACGCGATCAGCCCCAGCATTTT. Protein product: CAVSGGGRDQPQHF.

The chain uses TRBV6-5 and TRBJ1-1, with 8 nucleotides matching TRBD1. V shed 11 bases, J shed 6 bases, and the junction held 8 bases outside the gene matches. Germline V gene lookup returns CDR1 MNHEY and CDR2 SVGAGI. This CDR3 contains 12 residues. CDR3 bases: TGTGCCTCCAAGACAGGGGAGGCTGAAGCTTTCTTT. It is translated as CASKTGEAEAFF.

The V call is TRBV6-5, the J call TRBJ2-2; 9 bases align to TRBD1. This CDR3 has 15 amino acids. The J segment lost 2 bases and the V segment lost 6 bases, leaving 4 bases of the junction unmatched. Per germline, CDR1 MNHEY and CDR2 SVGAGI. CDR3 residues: CASRAQGANTGELFF. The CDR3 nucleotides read TGTGCCAGCAGGGCACAGGGGGCCAACACCGGGGAGCTGTTTTTT.

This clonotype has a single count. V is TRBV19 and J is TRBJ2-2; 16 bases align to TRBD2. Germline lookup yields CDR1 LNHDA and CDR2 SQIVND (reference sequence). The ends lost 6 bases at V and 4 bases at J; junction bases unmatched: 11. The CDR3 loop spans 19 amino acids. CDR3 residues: CASSPPGLAGGLSTGELFF. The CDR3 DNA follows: TGTGCCAGTAGCCCCCCGGGACTAGCGGGGGGGCTTAGCACCGGGGAGCTGTTTTTT.

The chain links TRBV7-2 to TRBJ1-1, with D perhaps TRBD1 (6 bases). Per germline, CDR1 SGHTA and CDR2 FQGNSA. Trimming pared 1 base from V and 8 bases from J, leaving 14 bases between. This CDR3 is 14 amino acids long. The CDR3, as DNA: TGTGCCAGCAGCTTAGTTCTAATAGGGGGAGAAGCTTTCTTT. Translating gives CASSLVLIGGEAFF.

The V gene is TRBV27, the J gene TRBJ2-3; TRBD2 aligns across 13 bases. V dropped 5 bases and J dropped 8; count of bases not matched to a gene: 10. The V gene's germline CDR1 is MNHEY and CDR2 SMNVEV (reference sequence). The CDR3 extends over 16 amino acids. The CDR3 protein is CASSPGLAGAPGTQYF. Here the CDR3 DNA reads TGTGCCAGCAGTCCCGGACTAGCGGGAGCCCCGGGTACGCAGTATTTT.

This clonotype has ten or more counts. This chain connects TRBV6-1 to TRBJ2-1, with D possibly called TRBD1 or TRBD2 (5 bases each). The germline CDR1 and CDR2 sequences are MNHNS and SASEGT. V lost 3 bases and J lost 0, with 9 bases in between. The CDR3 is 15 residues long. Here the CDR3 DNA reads TGTGCCAGCAGTGAGGACACTAGCTCCTACAATGAGCAGTTCTTC. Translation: CASSEDTSSYNEQFF.

CDR3 amino acids: CASSLRDGDRFF. The CDR3 DNA sequence: TGTGCCAGCAGCTTAAGGGACGGGGACCGGTTCTTC. This chain links TRBV7-2 with TRBJ2-1; D tentatively fits TRBD1 or TRBD2 (5 bases each). CDR3 length equals 12 residues. Between the trimmed V and J ends, which lost 2 bases and 15 bases, there was a span of 14 bases. Looked up from germline, CDR1 is SGHTA and CDR2 is FQGNSA.